This entry lists 17 T cell receptor beta chains sequenced from one sample in a study of shared clonotypes between healthy human individuals. Produced via immunoSEQ multiplex PCR; TCRdb's table is partial and in-frame only. The sample yields about 2.5 million clones, around 92% seen once. Specimen: naive CD4+ T cells from PBMCs. The subset: CD45RA+ positively selected. The receptors shown here come from a man aged 18 to 30 in good health. Some clones in this sample may be carry-over from other donors' samples.

This chain links TRBV5-1 with TRBJ2-7, with D possibly being TRBD1 (6 bases). The V end lost 4 bases, the J end lost 2 bases, and 13 bases lay between the germline ends. CDR1 and CDR2 from the germline V gene are SGHRS and YFSETQ. The CDR3 has 14 amino acids. This CDR3 reads CASSPTAGAYEQYF. The DNA for the CDR3 is TGCGCCAGCAGCCCTACGGCAGGGGCCTACGAGCAGTACTTC.

This sequence joins TRBV10-2 and TRBJ2-4, with 7 positions matching TRBD1. J lost 8 bases, V lost 6 bases, and 13 bases had no gene match. Germline V gene sequence: CDR1 WSHSY, CDR2 SAAADI. CDR3 length: 15 amino acids. CDR3 sequence reads: CASRNRQGMRDIQYF. CDR3 bases: TGCGCCAGCAGGAATCGACAGGGAATGAGAGACATTCAGTACTTC.

The chain carries TRBV6-4 and TRBJ2-2, with D perhaps matching TRBD1 (5 bases). The CDR3 extends over 16 amino acids. Trimming stripped 6 bases from V and 5 bases from J, with 19 bases between. CDR1 and CDR2 (germline): MRHNA, SNTAGT. The CDR3 region is CASSQWTGHGTGELFF. Written as DNA, the CDR3 is TGTGCCAGCAGCCAGTGGACCGGACACGGTACCGGGGAGCTGTTTTTT.

This clone was counted only a few times. This chain links TRBV30 with TRBJ1-4; D unclear. CDR3 length: 15 amino acids. The germline V gene encodes CDR1 GTSNPN and CDR2 SVGIG (reference sequence). The V end was cut by 1 base, the J end by 0 bases, with 9 bases between. CDR3: CAWSAMKATNEKLFF. The CDR3 DNA follows: TGTGCCTGGAGTGCAATGAAAGCAACTAATGAAAAACTGTTTTTT.

The rearrangement joins TRBV9 to TRBJ2-2; maybe TRBD2 (5 bases). CDR3 length equals 15 residues. Trimming shortened V by 0 bases and J by 4 bases, and 10 bases separated the two germline ends. Germline CDR1 and CDR2: SGDLS and YYNGEE. CDR3: CASSVGGGFTGELFF. The CDR3 DNA reads as TGTGCCAGCAGCGTAGGCGGAGGTTTCACCGGGGAGCTGTTTTTT. The full variable domain, in which reference TRBV9 and TRBJ2-2 provide the parts outside the CDR3, is DSGVTQTPKHLITATGQRVTLRCSPRSGDLSVYWYQQSLDQGLQFLIQYYNGEERAKGNILERFSAQQFPDLHSELNLSSLELGDSALYFCASSVGGGFTGELFFGEGSRLTVL.

This clone has a single count. This chain joins TRBV25-1 and TRBJ2-2, with 9 bases fitting TRBD1. V lost 2 bases to trimming and J lost 5 bases; unmatched junction nucleotides: 6. The germline CDR1 and CDR2 sequences are MGHDK and SYGVNS. The CDR3 totals 16 residues. CDR3 amino acids: CASSERDRVRTGELFF. In nucleotides, the CDR3 is TGTGCCAGCAGTGAACGGGACAGGGTCCGAACCGGGGAGCTGTTTTTT. The whole variable domain, filled in from reference TRBV25-1 and TRBJ2-2, reads EADIYQTPRYLVIGTGKKITLECSQTMGHDKMYWYQQDPGMELHLIHYSYGVNSTEKGDLSSESTVSRIRTEHFPLTLESARPSHTSQYLCASSERDRVRTGELFFGEGSRLTVL.

The V and J genes are TRBV27 and TRBJ2-7; a weak D match, TRBD1 (6 bases). This CDR3 is built from 16 residues. Germline loops: CDR1 MNHEY, CDR2 SMNVEV (reference sequence). Trimming left V 8 bases short and J 0 bases short, with 20 bases between. CDR3 loop: CASGRDRTSSSYEQYF. CDR3 DNA sequence: TGTGCCAGCGGGAGAGACAGGACCTCAAGCTCCTACGAGCAGTACTTC.

The chain combines TRBV9 with TRBJ2-2, with 7 bases that match TRBD1. The CDR3 consists of 16 residues. Germline V gives CDR1 SGDLS, CDR2 YYNGEE. The ends lost 3 bases at V and 7 bases at J; junction bases unmatched: 12. CDR3 DNA sequence: TGTGCCAGCAGCGCAACCGGGACAGTGGGGGTCGGGGAGCTGTTTTTT. Encoded protein: CASSATGTVGVGELFF. Full variable domain (rest looked up from reference TRBV9 and TRBJ2-2): DSGVTQTPKHLITATGQRVTLRCSPRSGDLSVYWYQQSLDQGLQFLIQYYNGEERAKGNILERFSAQQFPDLHSELNLSSLELGDSALYFCASSATGTVGVGELFFGEGSRLTVL.

This clone was picked up a small number of times. Being one base from a much bigger clone, this may be a read error. V and J are TRBV5-6 and TRBJ1-1; unclear D gene. Germline-derived CDR1 and CDR2 are SGHDT and YYEEEE. CDR3 size: 13 residues. The germline V and J ends were trimmed by 2 bases and 1 base, with 6 bases remaining between them. CDR3 region: CASSFDGNTEAFF. CDR3 DNA: TGTGCCAGCAGCTTCGACGGGAACACTGAAGCTTTCTTT.

This chain uses TRBV6-1 with TRBJ2-7; no firm D call. The germline CDR1 and CDR2 sequences are MNHNS and SASEGT. There are 15 residues in the CDR3. Trimming removed 6 bases at V and 4 bases at J, with 19 bases between. The chain's CDR3 is CASRELHLAPYEQYF. In nucleotides, the CDR3 is TGTGCCAGCAGGGAGTTACACCTGGCCCCATACGAGCAGTACTTC.

The chain is built from TRBV5-1 and TRBJ2-3, with TRBD2 as a possible D gene (6 bases). V was cut by 0 bases and J by 3 bases, with 20 bases left in between. CDR3 length equals 18 residues. The germline V gene encodes CDR1 SGHRS and CDR2 YFSETQ. The CDR3 DNA reads as TGCGCCAGCAGCTTGGCTCCTAGCGCAGGAGGGTGGACAGATACGCAGTATTTT. Translation gives CASSLAPSAGGWTDTQYF.

Only a few counts were recorded for this clone. The rearrangement links TRBV7-9 to TRBJ1-1, with TRBD1 matching 8 bases. Per the germline V gene, CDR1 is SEHNR and CDR2 is FQNEAQ (reference sequence). V shed 3 bases and J 7 bases; nucleotides not matched to a gene: 7. The CDR3 has 14 residues. The CDR3 DNA reads as TGTGCCAGCAGCTTTGGGCAGGGGGCCAATGAAGCTTTCTTT. Its translation is CASSFGQGANEAFF.

A word on this clone: Within the sample, other DNA sequences also encode this same CDR3. The chain combines TRBV7-2 with TRBJ1-5; D is undetermined. Germline V gene data show CDR1 as SGHTA and CDR2 as FQGNSA. This CDR3 is built from 14 residues. V gave up 5 bases and J gave up 1 base, with 9 bases separating them. The CDR3: CASSPDGSNQPQHF. The CDR3 bases are TGTGCCAGCAGCCCGGACGGCAGCAATCAGCCCCAGCATTTT.

The V call is TRBV7-2, the J call TRBJ1-5; D is undetermined. Germline V gene data show CDR1 as SGHTA and CDR2 as FQGNSA. V shed 2 bases and J shed 9 bases, with 14 bases lying between them. The CDR3 sequence is 14 residues long. The DNA for the CDR3 is TGTGCCAGCAGCTTATCGGGCGGGGTATGGCCCCAGCATTTT. It translates to CASSLSGGVWPQHF.

This chain joins TRBV4-1 and TRBJ1-4; no firm D call. The germline gives CDR1 MGHRA, CDR2 YSYEKL. CDR3 size: 12 residues. The V end lost 4 bases, the J end lost 8 bases, and 8 bases lay between the germline ends. Here the CDR3 reads CASSLESEKLFF. The CDR3 bases are TGCGCCAGCAGCCTAGAGTCGGAAAAACTGTTTTTT.

The CDR3 bases are TGCGCCAGCACAGATGACAGGGGTCTCGCTAACTATGGCTACACCTTC. It translates to CASTDDRGLANYGYTF. The chain joins TRBV10-2 to TRBJ1-2; 8 positions match TRBD1. Unmatched junction bases numbered 10, after V lost 7 bases and J lost 0 bases. CDR3 size: 16 residues. Germline V gives CDR1 WSHSY, CDR2 SAAADI.

The J gene is TRBJ1-3, the V gene TRBV4-1; tentatively, D is TRBD1 (5 bases). The CDR3 has 15 amino acids. Germline V gene lookup returns CDR1 MGHRA and CDR2 YSYEKL. V was trimmed by 4 bases and J by 2 bases, leaving 12 bases between them. CDR3 amino acids: CASSLLGTAGNTIYF. CDR3 sequence (DNA): TGCGCCAGCAGCCTTCTGGGGACGGCTGGAAACACCATATATTTT.